The T cell receptor (beta chain) under discussion was sequenced for a study of Ad26.COV2.S vaccination and SARS-CoV-2 variants. Turning to the study itself: Once, or twice with 56 days between doses, Ad26.COV2.S was given intramuscularly.

This table comes from immunoSEQ multiplex PCR, and its TCRdb copy is limited to in-frame clones, with some not included. This sample has hundreds of thousands of clones, with 88% found just once. Documented treatment: approximately 18 received Ad26.COV2.S at low or high dose, single or two shots; roughly five received placebo; per-sample allocation not given. The investigators took samples on day 63 after the first vaccine or placebo injection. As its vector, the vaccine had Ad26, which expressed Wuhan-strain SARS-CoV-2 spike. Germline CDR1 LGHDT, CDR2 YNNKEL (reference sequence). The CDR3 sequence is 16 residues long. Between the trimmed V and J ends, which lost 1 base and 2 bases, there was a span of 12 bases.

The chain links TRBV3-1 (or the pseudogene TRBV3-2) to TRBJ1-5; no firm D call. The clonotype was recovered from a person aged 18-65 years who received the Ad26.COV2.S COVID-19 vaccine or a placebo. Sequencing was performed on peripheral blood, taken in a trial of Ad26.COV2.S vaccine versus placebo. For the CDR3, the DNA is TGTGCCAGCAGCCAAGGTCCCCGAACGGGCAATCAGCCCCAGCATTTT. Translated, it gives CASSQGPRTGNQPQHF.